The sequence of this TCR beta chain was determined in a study of cytomegalovirus exposure and HLA in healthy donors. Study-wide points: Investigators reported more than 150 TCR beta chains as tied to cytomegalovirus. Cytomegalovirus status was reportedly diagnosed by the classifier with high sensitivity and specificity. Researchers reported in a later analysis that common viral pathogens appeared linked to several top clusters.

Primers included in the PCR were 60 Vbeta and 13 Jbeta primers. Produced via immunoSEQ multiplex PCR; TCRdb's table is partial and in-frame only. This repertoire includes around 100,000 clones. A word on this clone: Its target is not known.

This TCR was sampled from a man between 40 and 49 years old in good health and CMV-seronegative. Source material: PBMCs.

CDR3 residues: CASRLEQGTDTQYF. As DNA, the CDR3 is TGTGCAAGTCGCTTAGAACAGGGGACAGATACGCAGTATTTT. The rearrangement joins TRBV12-2 to TRBJ2-3; the table's D call, TRBD1, has no DNA check behind it. TRBV12-2 is reported as a pseudogene. The CDR3 is 14 residues long.